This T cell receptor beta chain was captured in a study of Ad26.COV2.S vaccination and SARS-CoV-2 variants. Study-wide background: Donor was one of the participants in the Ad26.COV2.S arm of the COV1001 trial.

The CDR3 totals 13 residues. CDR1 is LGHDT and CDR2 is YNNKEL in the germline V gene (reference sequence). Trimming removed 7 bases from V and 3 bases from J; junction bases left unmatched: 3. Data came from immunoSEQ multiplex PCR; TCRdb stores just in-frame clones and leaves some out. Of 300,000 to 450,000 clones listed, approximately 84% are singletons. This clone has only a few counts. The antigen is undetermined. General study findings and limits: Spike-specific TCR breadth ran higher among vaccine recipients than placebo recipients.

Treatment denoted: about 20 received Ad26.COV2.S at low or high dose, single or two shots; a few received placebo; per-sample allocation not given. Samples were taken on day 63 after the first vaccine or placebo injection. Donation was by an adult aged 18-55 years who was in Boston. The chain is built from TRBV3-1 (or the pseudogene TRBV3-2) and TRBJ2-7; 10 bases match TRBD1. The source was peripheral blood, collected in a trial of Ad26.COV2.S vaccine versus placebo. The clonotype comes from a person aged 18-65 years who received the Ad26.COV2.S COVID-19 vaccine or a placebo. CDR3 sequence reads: CASTWTGGYEQYF. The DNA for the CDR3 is TGTGCCAGCACCTGGACAGGGGGCTACGAGCAGTACTTC.